This T cell receptor beta chain was documented in a study of identical twins (dated by TCRdb to the mid-2010s). At the level of the whole study: The study deep-sequenced TCR alpha and beta repertoires from monozygotic twins, unrelated adults of various ages and cord blood to test whether fetal clonotypes persist. Replicate twin experiments were performed at different times using different library preparation protocols to rule out contamination.

Findings and caveats that apply to the study as a whole: A weaker excess of twin sharing was found in beta out-of-frame sequences because the signal-to-noise ratio was lowered by fewer shared sequences. Abundant cord blood beta clonotypes had fewer insertions, young adult naive repertoires showed a similar but weaker trend, and memory repertoires showed no such trend. In monozygotic twins, recombination models systematically underestimated out-of-frame TCR alpha sharing, but the models matched the sharing seen between unrelated individuals. Compared with coincidental sharing between unrelated individuals, out-of-frame TCR alpha sequences shared between twins had an excess of sequences with low generation probability. Conclusions relied on cross-sectional statistical analysis, since the same donors could not be followed over many years. Invariant T cells such as MAIT and iNKT could partly confound zero-insertion analyses, although diverse VJ usage argued against such confounding for most clonotypes.

Library construction relied on 5' RACE. The listed sequencing device is Illumina HiSeq 2000. Template switching added a universal primer binding site, and the final cDNA carried a unique molecular identifier that allowed TCR cDNA molecules to be counted accurately. Specific primers in the conserved constant-segment region were used to synthesize first-strand cDNA for the TCR alpha and beta chains. To control for contamination, every cDNA library carried two barcodes: a SMART-Mk sample barcode plus Illumina barcodes. TruSeq adapter sequences and Illumina sample barcodes were added in two successive PCR steps. The Illumina HiSeq platform was used with custom primers to sequence TCR alpha and beta cDNA libraries. In the paper's pipeline: Raw reads were processed with MiGEC to extract unique molecular identifiers, and MiXCR was used to determine CDR3 positions. Recombination models were inferred per individual with the repgenHMM and IGoR tools using an EM algorithm. Shared clonotype analysis was performed with the tcR package in R, normalizing sharing by the product of cloneset sizes. To study raw recombination free of thymic and clonal selection effects, out-of-frame nonproductive sequences were analyzed. Using fastp trimming at Q25 and MiXCR clonotype assembly, TCRdb reanalyzed the public sequencing data and kept in-frame beta chains. Every CDR3 protein is listed once, alongside the most common genes and DNA of its rows. In this record, the V and J calls reflect TCRdb's handling and not the investigators' own analysis. The sample table holds around 650,000 distinct CDR3 sequences, of which 7.1% were seen once. About 1.6% of the sample goes to the ten largest clones.

Every donor in the study was a healthy Caucasian. Three pairs of female monozygotic twins, all aged about 18 to 30 years, were included in the twin cohort. Peripheral blood mononuclear cells were used as the source from which RNA for TCR libraries was isolated. The germline V gene yields SGHRS for CDR1 and YFSETQ for CDR2. The CDR3 runs 15 amino acids, cysteine and phenylalanine included. Here the CDR3 DNA is all that survives: 45 bases in frame from base 1. Trimming accounts for 2 bases at V and 6 bases at J, while the number of junction bases matched to no gene is 7. With respect to this clonotype: Its antigen is currently not known. Base-call qualities are not available, and no considerably larger clone is one nucleotide away.

The data were also submitted as part of a second study, on yellow fever vaccine responses in identical twins. As noted in the second study: The authors reported that the T cell response to vaccination in identical twins appeared partly convergent and partly personalized. In identical twins, the study followed T cell clones that responded to the vaccine with precision.

The source material was PBMCs. The sequence came from a woman younger than 35 in good health. This chain is built from TRBV5-1 and TRBJ2-7, and TRBD2 aligns with 11 junction nucleotides. Here is the DNA: TGCGCCAGCAGCTTCCGTACTAGCGGGAGTCGCGAGCAGTACTTC. Its coded protein is CASSFRTSGSREQYF.